One TCR beta chain is described in this entry. The data were obtained in a study of blood T cell repertoires in COVID-19. Overall study: Sources were T cells, B-cell-depleted T cells, or PBMCs; the material itself was cDNA or gDNA.

The CDR3 length is 14 residues. Trimming took off 3 bases at V and 8 bases at J, with 13 bases between the two ends. The germline gives CDR1 SGHAT, CDR2 FQNNGV. Produced via immunoSEQ multiplex PCR; TCRdb's table is partial and in-frame only. The table has fewer than 30,000 clones, around 85% seen once. Input material: peripheral blood. The rearrangement joins TRBV11-2 to TRBJ1-4, with a possible D match to TRBD1 (5 bases). The clonotype was recovered from a woman in her sixties or seventies with acute or convalescent COVID-19. CDR3 region: CASSLAGGYEKLFF. The CDR3 coding sequence is TGTGCCAGCAGCTTGGCCGGGGGATACGAAAAACTGTTTTTT. The variable domain in full, completed from reference TRBV11-2 and TRBJ1-4, reads EAGVAQSPRYKIIEKRQSVAFWCNPISGHATLYWYQQILGQGPKLLIQFQNNGVVDDSQLPKDRFSAERLKGVDSTLKIQPAKLEDSAVYLCASSLAGGYEKLFFGSGTQLSVL.